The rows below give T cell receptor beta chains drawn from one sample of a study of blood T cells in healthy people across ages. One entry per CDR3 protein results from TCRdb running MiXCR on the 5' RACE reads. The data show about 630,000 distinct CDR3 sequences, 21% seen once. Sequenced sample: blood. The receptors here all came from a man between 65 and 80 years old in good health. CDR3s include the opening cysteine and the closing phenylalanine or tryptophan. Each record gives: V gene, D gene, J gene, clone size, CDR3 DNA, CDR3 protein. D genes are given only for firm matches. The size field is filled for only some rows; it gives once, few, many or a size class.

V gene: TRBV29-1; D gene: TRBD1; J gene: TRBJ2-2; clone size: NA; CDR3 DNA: TGCAGCGTTGAAGAGGACAGGGGGGTCGCCGGGGAGCTGTTTTTT; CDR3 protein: CSVEEDRGVAGELFF
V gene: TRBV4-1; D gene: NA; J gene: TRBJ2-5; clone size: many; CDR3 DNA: TGCGCCAGCAGCCAACCATACTTC; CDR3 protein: CASSQPYF
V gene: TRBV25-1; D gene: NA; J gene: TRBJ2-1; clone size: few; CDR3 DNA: TGTGCCAGCAGTAAAAACAATGAGCAGTTCTTC; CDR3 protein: CASSKNNEQFF
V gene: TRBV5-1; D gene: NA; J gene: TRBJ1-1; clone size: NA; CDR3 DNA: TGCGCCAGCAGCCGAGGGGCGCGGAACACTGAAGCTTTCTTT; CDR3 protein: CASSRGARNTEAFF
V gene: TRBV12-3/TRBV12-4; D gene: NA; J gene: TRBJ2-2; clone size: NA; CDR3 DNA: TGTGCCAGCAGTCTCAGGGGGTACGGCGGGGAGCTGCCTTTT; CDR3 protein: CASSLRGYGGELPF
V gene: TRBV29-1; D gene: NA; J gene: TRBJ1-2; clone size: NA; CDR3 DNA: TGCAGCGCTAGACTGGTAGGGTCCGCTAACTATGGCTACACCTTC; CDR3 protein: CSARLVGSANYGYTF
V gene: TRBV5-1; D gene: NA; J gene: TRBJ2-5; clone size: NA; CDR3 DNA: TGCGCCAGCAGCCTCACTTCCGAAAAAAGTACAAGGAGCCAAGAGACCCAGTACTTC; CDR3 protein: CASSLTSEKSTRSQETQYF
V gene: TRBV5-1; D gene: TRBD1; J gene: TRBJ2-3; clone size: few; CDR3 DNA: TGCGCCAGCAGCCCGGGGGACAGGGGAGGCACAGATACGCAGTATTTT; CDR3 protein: CASSPGDRGGTDTQYF
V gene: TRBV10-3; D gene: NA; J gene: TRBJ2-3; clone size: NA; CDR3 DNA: TGTGCCAACAGGGACACCAGCACAGATACGCAGTATTTT; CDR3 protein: CANRDTSTDTQYF
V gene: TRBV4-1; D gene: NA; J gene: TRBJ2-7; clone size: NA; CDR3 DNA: TGCGCCAGCAGCGCCCCTAGAGAGGGGCTCTGGGAGCAGTACTTC; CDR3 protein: CASSAPREGLWEQYF
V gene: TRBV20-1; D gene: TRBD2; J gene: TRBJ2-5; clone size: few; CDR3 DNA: TGCAGTGCCATGGGACTAGCGGGAGTGTTGGAGACCCAGTACTTC; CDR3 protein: CSAMGLAGVLETQYF